Presented here are 6 T cell receptor beta chains from one specimen sequenced in a study of beta chain features in type 1 diabetes. General study results and limits: Moderate but significant shortening of TCRB CDR3s was recorded in all four CD4+ subsets from Type 1 diabetes patients.

No antigens are known for them. The investigators reverse transcribed all of the isolated RNA, so they sequenced expressed TCRB transcripts. Sequenced by immunoSEQ multiplex PCR; TCRdb stores in-frame clones only, minus some. The sample shows hundreds of thousands of clones, over 11% of them seen only once. Source material: naive CD4+ T cells from blood. The receptors come from a man aged 18 to 29 with type 1 diabetes.

This clone was recorded a few times. V gene TRBV9 combines with J gene TRBJ2-2, with unresolved D. Trimming cost V 3 bases and J 1 base, with 13 bases left between them. Germline CDR1 reads SGDLS; CDR2 reads YYNGEE. This CDR3 is 16 amino acids long. This CDR3 reads CASSAIDIRNTGELFF. The CDR3 nucleotides are TGTGCCAGCAGCGCTATAGACATACGGAACACCGGGGAGCTGTTTTTT.

A word on this clone: Germline is not matched at one junction end, which may reflect a read error. The rearrangement links TRBV7-7 to TRBJ2-1; D is perhaps TRBD2 (5 bases). The CDR3 spans 15 residues. Germline V gene lookup returns CDR1 SSHAT and CDR2 FNYEAQ (reference sequence). Written as DNA, the CDR3 is TGTGCTAGCAGCTCCACATGGACTGTTTACAATGAGCAGTTCTTC. Amino acids: CASSSTWTVYNEQFF.

This clone was seen a few times. This chain links TRBV7-9 with TRBJ2-7, with TRBD2 identical over 7 bases. Unmatched junction bases numbered 17, after V lost 5 bases and J lost 7 bases. CDR1 SEHNR and CDR2 FQNEAQ come from the germline V gene (reference sequence). CDR3 length: 16 amino acids. CDR3 DNA: TGTGCCAGCAGCACGGGACGGGGAGGGCCCCGTGGAGAGCAGTACTTC. Its translation is CASSTGRGGPRGEQYF.

The chain links TRBV2 to TRBJ2-4; D gene ambiguous. The CDR3 covers 16 residues. Germline CDR1 reads SNHLY; CDR2 reads FYNNEI. V dropped 2 bases and J dropped 4 bases, with 15 bases sitting between them. This CDR3 reads CASSEFFGLSKNIQYF. Here the CDR3 DNA reads TGTGCCAGCAGTGAATTCTTCGGGTTATCTAAAAACATTCAGTACTTC.

There are a few counts of this clone. The chain uses TRBV10-3 and TRBJ2-3, with unresolved D. In germline, CDR1 is ENHRY, CDR2 SYGVKD. CDR3 length equals 14 residues. Trimming cost V 5 bases and J 4 bases, with 13 bases left between them. The CDR3 here is CAISNGPWSDTQYF. Here the CDR3 DNA reads TGTGCCATCAGTAATGGGCCCTGGTCAGATACGCAGTATTTT.

There are a few counts of this clone. The V call is TRBV25-1, the J call TRBJ2-5, with 7 bases matching TRBD1. Germline CDR1 is MGHDK and CDR2 is SYGVNS. The V gene end was trimmed by 8 bases and the J gene end by 1 base; junction bases not matched to a gene: 13. CDR3 length: 16 residues. In nucleotides, the CDR3 is TGTGCCAGCTCTCAGGGGACAGTATCTACCCAAGAGACCCAGTACTTC. It is translated as CASSQGTVSTQETQYF.